This TCR beta chain appears in the sequencing data of a study of cytomegalovirus exposure and HLA in healthy donors. Whole-study context: Most donors, 81% of several hundred genotyped, fell in the Caucasian-associated ancestry cluster.

Both 60 Vbeta primers and 13 Jbeta primers went into the PCR. Assay used: immunoSEQ multiplex PCR; TCRdb lists only in-frame clones, some missing. The table includes approximately 77,000 clones, around 79% detected once. V lost 3 bases and J lost 7, with 13 bases in between. This CDR3 is built from 14 residues. Germline assignment: CDR1 LNHNV and CDR2 YYDKDF (reference sequence). This clone showed up just a few times. The antigen is not known. Findings and caveats of the study: Three chains tied to CMV proved CMV antigen-specific in vitro.

The specimen sequenced was PBMCs. The chain is built from TRBV15 and TRBJ2-4, with unresolved D. The origin of this receptor is a man in his forties in good health and CMV-seronegative. The CDR3 loop reads CATSSYQDGNIQYF. DNA of the CDR3: TGTGCCACCAGCAGTTATCAAGACGGGAACATTCAGTACTTC. Drawing the rest from reference TRBV15 and TRBJ2-4, the complete variable domain is DAMVIQNPRYQVTQFGKPVTLSCSQTLNHNVMYWYQQKSSQAPKLLFHYYDKDFNNEADTPDNFQSRRPNTSFCFLDIRSPGLGDTAMYLCATSSYQDGNIQYFGAGTRLSVL.